One TCR beta chain is described in this entry. The table came from immunoSEQ multiplex PCR; TCRdb's copy has only in-frame clones and leaves some out. The sample shows approximately 81,000 clones, approximately 94% of them seen only once. The data were taken from a study of technical replicates of blood from several donors. V lost 0 bases, J lost 4 bases, and 5 bases stayed unmatched. This CDR3 is built from 15 residues. Germline V gene lookup returns CDR1 GTSNPN and CDR2 SVGIG (reference sequence). The clonotype comes from a human donor in good health. The source material was T cells isolated from PBMCs. The V and J genes are TRBV30 and TRBJ2-1, with 8 bases matching TRBD2. The CDR3 region has the DNA TGTGCCTGGAGTGTTCTTAGCGGGAAGTACAATGAGCAGTTCTTC. Its protein product is CAWSVLSGKYNEQFF.